The rows below give T cell receptor beta chains drawn from one sample of a study of blood T cell repertoires in COVID-19. The assay was immunoSEQ multiplex PCR, and TCRdb's table has in-frame clones only and misses some. Here the sample spans 130,000 or so clones, approximately 84% being singletons. The sequenced sample consisted of peripheral blood. All receptors come from a woman at least 80 years old with acute or convalescent COVID-19. CDR3s include the opening cysteine and the closing phenylalanine or tryptophan. A D gene is named only where the DNA matches it firmly. Some rows mark clone size as missing; the rest say once, few, many or name a class of expanded clone.

CDR3 protein	CDR3 DNA	V gene	D gene	J gene	clone size
CASSQDRGAISSEAFF	TGTGCCAGCAGCCAAGATCGGGGGGCGATTTCTTCTGAAGCTTTCTTT	TRBV3-1/TRBV3-2	-	TRBJ1-1	-
CASSSSQVGHYEQYF	TGTGCCAGCAGTTCCAGCCAGGTGGGACACTACGAGCAGTACTTC	TRBV6-2/TRBV6-3	-	TRBJ2-7	-
CASSLGYGDRGNYGYTF	TGTGCCAGCAGCTTAGGTTATGGGGACAGGGGAAACTATGGCTACACCTTC	TRBV7-9	TRBD1	TRBJ1-2	-
CASSLGGGVIGPSTDTQYF	TGTGCCAGCAGCTTAGGGGGGGGTGTTATTGGCCCTAGCACAGATACGCAGTATTTT	TRBV11-2	TRBD2	TRBJ2-3	-
CASSEARGGLRTDTQYF	TGTGCCAGCAGTGAAGCGCGGGGGGGCCTCCGCACAGATACGCAGTATTTT	TRBV2	TRBD2	TRBJ2-3	-
CASSPPHFPSYEQYF	TGTGCCAGCAGCCCACCACATTTCCCCTCCTACGAGCAGTACTTC	TRBV7-9	-	TRBJ2-7	-
CASSLGQSGTDTQYF	TGTGCCAGCAGCCTAGGACAGTCTGGCACAGATACGCAGTATTTT	TRBV7-9	-	TRBJ2-3	-
CAIGQKVEQFF	TGTGCCATCGGACAGAAAGTTGAGCAGTTCTTC	TRBV10-3	-	TRBJ2-1	-
CASSSGQGYGYTF	TGTGCCAGCAGTTCCGGACAAGGCTATGGCTACACCTTC	TRBV6-5	-	TRBJ1-2	-
CASSEFPDRPNSPLHF	TGTGCCAGCAGTGAATTCCCCGACAGGCCCAATTCACCCCTCCACTTT	TRBV2	-	TRBJ1-6	-
CASSYGLAGGRETQYF	TGTGCCAGCAGTTACGGACTAGCGGGGGGGCGTGAGACCCAGTACTTC	TRBV6-2/TRBV6-3	TRBD2	TRBJ2-5	-
CASSLTTYEQYF	TGTGCCAGCAGCTTGACAACCTACGAGCAGTACTTC	TRBV7-2	-	TRBJ2-7	-
CASSQLAGDYNEQFF	TGCGCCAGCAGCCAGCTAGCGGGGGATTACAATGAGCAGTTCTTC	TRBV4-3	TRBD2	TRBJ2-1	-
CASSRGPGTGFYEQYF	TGTGCCAGCTCACGTGGCCCAGGGACAGGTTTCTACGAGCAGTACTTC	TRBV18	TRBD1	TRBJ2-7	-
CSGGSVNTEAFF	TGCAGCGGAGGTAGTGTGAACACTGAAGCTTTCTTT	TRBV29-1	-	TRBJ1-1	-
CAWRRQGGNQPQHF	TGTGCCTGGAGGAGGCAGGGGGGCAATCAGCCCCAGCATTTT	TRBV30	TRBD1	TRBJ1-5	-
CASSARDTATNEKLFF	TGTGCCAGCAGCGCCCGGGACACCGCAACTAATGAAAAACTGTTTTTT	TRBV6-2/TRBV6-3	-	TRBJ1-4	-
CASSERGGPSGETQYF	TGTGCCAGCAGTGAGCGCGGGGGGCCCAGTGGAGAGACCCAGTACTTC	TRBV6-1	TRBD2	TRBJ2-5	-
CASSFRAGEADTQYF	TGTGCCAGCAGCTTTAGAGCGGGAGAAGCAGATACGCAGTATTTT	TRBV7-2	TRBD2	TRBJ2-3	few
CASSQSQGPTGELFF	TGTGCCAGCAGCCAATCACAGGGCCCCACCGGGGAGCTGTTTTTT	TRBV16	-	TRBJ2-2	many
CASSLGGWGQPQHF	TGTGCCAGCAGCTTAGGAGGGTGGGGTCAGCCCCAGCATTTT	TRBV7-2	-	TRBJ1-5	-
CASKNRDNSPLHF	TGTGCCAGCAAGAACAGGGATAACTCACCCCTCCACTTT	TRBV2	-	TRBJ1-6	-
CAWSVRGGSNIQYF	TGTGCCTGGAGTGTAAGGGGGGGCTCAAACATTCAGTACTTC	TRBV30	-	TRBJ2-4	-
CASSQDDGMGVLGSGNTIYF	TGCGCCAGCAGCCAAGATGACGGTATGGGCGTCCTCGGCTCTGGAAACACCATATATTTT	TRBV4-3	-	TRBJ1-3	many
CASSLAGGQGRGTDTQYF	TGTGCCAGCAGCTTAGCCGGAGGTCAGGGGCGGGGCACAGATACGCAGTATTTT	TRBV7-6	-	TRBJ2-3	-
CASSPSGGGGGKTQYF	TGTGCCAGCAGCCCAAGTGGGGGCGGGGGCGGAAAGACCCAGTACTTC	TRBV7-6	-	TRBJ2-5	few
CASSSFTGTNTGELFF	TGTGCCAGCAGTTCGTTTACCGGGACGAACACCGGGGAGCTGTTTTTT	TRBV6-2/TRBV6-3	-	TRBJ2-2	-
CASSSQASVSGYTF	TGTGCCAGCAGCTCCCAGGCTTCGGTCAGTGGCTACACCTTC	TRBV6-6	-	TRBJ1-2	-
CASSQRRQSLYNEQFF	TGCGCCAGCAGCCAGAGGCGACAGAGTCTTTACAATGAGCAGTTCTTC	TRBV4-3	-	TRBJ2-1	-
CASSYGQSYGYTF	TGTGCCAGCAGTTACGGGCAGAGTTATGGCTACACCTTC	TRBV6-2/TRBV6-3	-	TRBJ1-2	-
CASSPPSVDEQFF	TGTGCCAGCTCACCACCCTCCGTTGATGAGCAGTTCTTC	TRBV18	-	TRBJ2-1	-
CASRSDRGGGNTIYF	TGTGCCAGCAGGTCGGACAGGGGAGGAGGAAACACCATATATTTT	TRBV5-5	TRBD1	TRBJ1-3	-
CSPGRGRDNEQFF	TGCAGCCCCGGGAGGGGTCGAGACAATGAGCAGTTCTTC	TRBV29-1	TRBD2	TRBJ2-1	-
CAWRDTGSATEAFF	TGTGCCTGGAGGGATACAGGATCGGCCACTGAAGCTTTCTTT	TRBV30	-	TRBJ1-1	-
CASSPNLAGVDTGELFF	TGTGCCAGCAGCCCTAATCTAGCGGGGGTGGACACCGGGGAGCTGTTTTTT	TRBV3-1/TRBV3-2	TRBD2	TRBJ2-2	-
CASSRTDYSNQPQHF	TGTGCCAGCAGCCGGACAGACTATAGCAATCAGCCCCAGCATTTT	TRBV6-5	-	TRBJ1-5	-
CASSVQRFNEKLFF	TGTGCCAGCAGCGTACAGCGGTTTAATGAAAAACTGTTTTTT	TRBV6-5	-	TRBJ1-4	-
CASSLDTYEQYF	TGTGCCAGCAGCTTAGACACCTACGAGCAGTACTTC	TRBV7-2	-	TRBJ2-7	-
CASSRISGVVDEAFF	TGTGCCAGCAGCCGGATTTCAGGGGTTGTAGATGAAGCTTTCTTT	TRBV7-2	-	TRBJ1-1	-
CASSVEAGEQFF	TGTGCCAGCAGCGTTGAAGCGGGAGAGCAGTTCTTC	TRBV9	TRBD2	TRBJ2-1	-
CASSPIGSTEAFF	TGTGCCAGCTCACCAATAGGGAGCACTGAAGCTTTCTTT	TRBV18	-	TRBJ1-1	-
CASSWTDNEQFF	TGCGCCAGCAGTTGGACAGACAATGAGCAGTTCTTC	TRBV5-1	-	TRBJ2-1	-
CSASPLGGQSYGYTF	TGCAGTGCTAGTCCCCTGGGGGGACAGAGCTATGGCTACACCTTC	TRBV20-1	TRBD1	TRBJ1-2	-
CASSLARTGYGNTIYF	TGTGCCAGCAGCTTGGCAAGGACAGGGTATGGAAACACCATATATTTT	TRBV5-5	TRBD1	TRBJ1-3	few
CASSLFKNQPQHF	TGTGCCAGCAGTTTATTTAAAAATCAGCCCCAGCATTTT	TRBV12-3/TRBV12-4	-	TRBJ1-5	-
CSVLGQGNTIYF	TGCAGCGTCTTGGGACAGGGAAACACCATATATTTT	TRBV29-1	TRBD1	TRBJ1-3	-